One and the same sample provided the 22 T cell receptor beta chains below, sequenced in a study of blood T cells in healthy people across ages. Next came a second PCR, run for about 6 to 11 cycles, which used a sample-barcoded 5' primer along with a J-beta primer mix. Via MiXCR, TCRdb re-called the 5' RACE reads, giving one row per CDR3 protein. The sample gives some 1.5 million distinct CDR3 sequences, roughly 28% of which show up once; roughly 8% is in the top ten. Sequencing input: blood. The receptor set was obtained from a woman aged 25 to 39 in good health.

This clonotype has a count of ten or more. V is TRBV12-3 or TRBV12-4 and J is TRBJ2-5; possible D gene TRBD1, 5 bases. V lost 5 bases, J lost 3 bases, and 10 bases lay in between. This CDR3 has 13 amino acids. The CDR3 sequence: CASSPDSEETQYF. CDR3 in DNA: TGTGCCAGCAGTCCTGACAGCGAAGAGACCCAGTACTTC.

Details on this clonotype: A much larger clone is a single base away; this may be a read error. The CDR3 region has the DNA TGTGCCACCTCGACTAGAGGTGGCACAGATACGCAGTATTTT. Translating it yields CATSTRGGTDTQYF. V and J are TRBV12-3 or TRBV12-4 and TRBJ2-3; D possibly corresponds to TRBD2 (6 bases). V lost 10 bases to trimming and J lost 1 base, with 15 bases between them. The CDR3 runs to 14 residues.

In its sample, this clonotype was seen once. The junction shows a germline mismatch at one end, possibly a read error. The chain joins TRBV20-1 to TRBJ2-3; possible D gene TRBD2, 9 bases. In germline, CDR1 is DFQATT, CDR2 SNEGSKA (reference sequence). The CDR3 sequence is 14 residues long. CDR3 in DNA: TGCAGTGCTCCCCCGCTAGCGGGGACAGGTACGCAGTATTTT. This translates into CSAPPLAGTGTQYF.

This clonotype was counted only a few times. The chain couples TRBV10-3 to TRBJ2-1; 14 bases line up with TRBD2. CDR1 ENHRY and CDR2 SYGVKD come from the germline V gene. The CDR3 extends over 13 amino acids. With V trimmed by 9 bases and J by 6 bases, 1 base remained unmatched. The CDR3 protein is CAIGLAGGNEQFF. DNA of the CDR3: TGTGCCATAGGACTAGCGGGGGGCAATGAGCAGTTCTTC.

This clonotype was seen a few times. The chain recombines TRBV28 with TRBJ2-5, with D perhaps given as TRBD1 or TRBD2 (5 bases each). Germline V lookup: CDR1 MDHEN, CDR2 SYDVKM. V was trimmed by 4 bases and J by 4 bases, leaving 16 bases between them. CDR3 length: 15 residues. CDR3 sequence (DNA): TGTGCCAGCAGTTCCGGGACCGTGGTGGGAGAGACCCAGTACTTC. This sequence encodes CASSSGTVVGETQYF. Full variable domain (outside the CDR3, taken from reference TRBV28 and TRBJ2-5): DVKVTQSSRYLVKRTGEKVFLECVQDMDHENMFWYRQDPGLGLRLIYFSYDVKMKEKGDIPEGYSVSREKKERFSLILESASTNQTSMYLCASSSGTVVGETQYFGPGTRLLVL.

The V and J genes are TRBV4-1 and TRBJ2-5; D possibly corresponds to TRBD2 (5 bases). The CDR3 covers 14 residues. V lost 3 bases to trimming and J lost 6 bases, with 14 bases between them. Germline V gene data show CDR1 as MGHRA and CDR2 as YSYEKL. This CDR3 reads CASSQTNVGKTQYF. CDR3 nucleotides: TGCGCCAGCAGCCAGACTAACGTCGGGAAGACCCAGTACTTC.

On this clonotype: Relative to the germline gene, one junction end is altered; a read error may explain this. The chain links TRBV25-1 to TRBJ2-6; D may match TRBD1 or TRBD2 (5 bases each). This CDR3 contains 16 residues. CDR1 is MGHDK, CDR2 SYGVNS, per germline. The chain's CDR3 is CASIELPLRGVNVLTF. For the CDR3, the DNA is TGTGCCAGCATTGAACTGCCGCTAAGAGGGGTCAACGTCCTGACTTTC.

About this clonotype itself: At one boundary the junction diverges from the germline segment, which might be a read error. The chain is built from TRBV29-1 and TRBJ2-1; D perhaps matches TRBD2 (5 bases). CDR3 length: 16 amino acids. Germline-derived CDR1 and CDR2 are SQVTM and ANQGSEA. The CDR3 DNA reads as TGCAGTGTTGAAGGGTCCCCGGGATATCTCCCCAATGAGCAGTTCTTC. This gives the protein CSVEGSPGYLPNEQFF.

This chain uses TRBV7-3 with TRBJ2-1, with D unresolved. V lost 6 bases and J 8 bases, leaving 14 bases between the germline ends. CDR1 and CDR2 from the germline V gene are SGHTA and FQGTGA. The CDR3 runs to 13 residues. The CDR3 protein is CASSPSIPDEQFF. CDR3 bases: TGTGCCAGCAGTCCCTCGATCCCTGATGAGCAGTTCTTC. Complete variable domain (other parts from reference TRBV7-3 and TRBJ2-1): GAGVSQTPSNKVTEKGKYVELRCDPISGHTALYWYRQSLGQGPEFLIYFQGTGAADDSGLPNDRFFAVRPEGSVSTLKIQRTERGDSAVYLCASSPSIPDEQFFGPGTRLTVL.

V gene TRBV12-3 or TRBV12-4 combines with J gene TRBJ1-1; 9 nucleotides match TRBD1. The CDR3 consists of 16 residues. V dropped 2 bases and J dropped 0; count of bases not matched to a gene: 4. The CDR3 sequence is CASSLRTGEVNTEAFF. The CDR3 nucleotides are TGTGCCAGCAGTTTACGGACAGGGGAGGTGAACACTGAAGCTTTCTTT.

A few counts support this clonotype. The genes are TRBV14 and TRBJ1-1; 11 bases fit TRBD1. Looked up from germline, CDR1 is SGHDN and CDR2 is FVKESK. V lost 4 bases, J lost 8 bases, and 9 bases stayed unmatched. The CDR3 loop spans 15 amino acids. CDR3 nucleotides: TGTGCCAGCAGCCGGAAGGGGACAGGGGGAAAGGAAGCTTTCTTT. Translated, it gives CASSRKGTGGKEAFF.

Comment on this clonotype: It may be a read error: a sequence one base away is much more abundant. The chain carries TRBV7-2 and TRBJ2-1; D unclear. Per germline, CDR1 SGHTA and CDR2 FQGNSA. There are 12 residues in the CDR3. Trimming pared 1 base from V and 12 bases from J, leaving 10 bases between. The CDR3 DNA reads TGTGCCAGCAGCTTAGGAATGAACGGGCAGTTCTTC. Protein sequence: CASSLGMNGQFF.

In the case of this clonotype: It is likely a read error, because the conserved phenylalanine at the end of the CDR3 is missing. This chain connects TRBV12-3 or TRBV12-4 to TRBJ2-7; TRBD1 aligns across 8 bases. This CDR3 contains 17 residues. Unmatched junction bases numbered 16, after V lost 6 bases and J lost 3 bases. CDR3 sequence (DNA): TGTGCCAGCAGCCGTCGACAGGGGCCAACAACTGGCTACGAGCAGTACTGC. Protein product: CASSRRQGPTTGYEQYC.

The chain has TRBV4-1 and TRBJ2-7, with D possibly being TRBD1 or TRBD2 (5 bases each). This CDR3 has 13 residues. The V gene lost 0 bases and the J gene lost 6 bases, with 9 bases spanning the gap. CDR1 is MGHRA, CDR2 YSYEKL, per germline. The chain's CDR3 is CASSQDPGGEQYF. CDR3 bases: TGCGCCAGCAGCCAAGACCCTGGGGGCGAGCAGTACTTC.

The CDR3 is CASSSFFQAVVNYGYTF. Here the CDR3 DNA reads TGTGCCAGCAGCAGCTTCTTTCAAGCGGTCGTCAACTATGGCTACACCTTC. V gene TRBV5-6 combines with J gene TRBJ1-2; no clear D gene. This CDR3 is built from 17 residues. Trimming removed 4 bases from V and 2 bases from J, with 21 bases in between. The germline V gene has CDR1 SGHDT and CDR2 YYEEEE.

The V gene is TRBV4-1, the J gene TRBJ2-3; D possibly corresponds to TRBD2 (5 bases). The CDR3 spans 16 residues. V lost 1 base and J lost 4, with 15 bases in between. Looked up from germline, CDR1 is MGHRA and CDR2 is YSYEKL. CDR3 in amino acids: CASSQVHLVSADTQYF. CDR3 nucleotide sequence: TGCGCCAGCAGCCAAGTTCATTTGGTTAGCGCAGATACGCAGTATTTT.

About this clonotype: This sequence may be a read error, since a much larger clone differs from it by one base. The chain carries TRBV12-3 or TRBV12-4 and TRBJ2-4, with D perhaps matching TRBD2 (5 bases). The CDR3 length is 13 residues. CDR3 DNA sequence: TGTGCCGGCAGCGGAGGCGGAAGTAAAGAGCAGTACTTC. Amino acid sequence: CAGSGGGSKEQYF.

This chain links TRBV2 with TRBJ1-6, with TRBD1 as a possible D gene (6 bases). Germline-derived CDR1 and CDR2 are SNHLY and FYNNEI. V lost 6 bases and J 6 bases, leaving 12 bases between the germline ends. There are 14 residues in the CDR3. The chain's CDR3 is CASRQGLANSPLHF. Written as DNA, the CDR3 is TGTGCCAGCAGACAGGGCTTAGCTAATTCACCCCTCCACTTT.

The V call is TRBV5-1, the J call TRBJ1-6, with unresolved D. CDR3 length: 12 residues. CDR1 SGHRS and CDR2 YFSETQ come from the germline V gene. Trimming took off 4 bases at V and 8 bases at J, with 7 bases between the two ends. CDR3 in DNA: TGCGCCAGCAGCGCCCGTGATTCACCCCTCCACTTT. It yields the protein CASSARDSPLHF.

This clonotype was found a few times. The CDR3 DNA reads as TGCGCCAGCACCTCCGCGGGGCCCACAGATACGCAGTATTTT. This encodes CASTSAGPTDTQYF. The chain combines TRBV5-1 with TRBJ2-3; D possibly corresponds to TRBD2 (6 bases). Germline V gene lookup returns CDR1 SGHRS and CDR2 YFSETQ. Trimming pared 6 bases from V and 2 bases from J, leaving 13 bases between. This CDR3 has 14 residues.

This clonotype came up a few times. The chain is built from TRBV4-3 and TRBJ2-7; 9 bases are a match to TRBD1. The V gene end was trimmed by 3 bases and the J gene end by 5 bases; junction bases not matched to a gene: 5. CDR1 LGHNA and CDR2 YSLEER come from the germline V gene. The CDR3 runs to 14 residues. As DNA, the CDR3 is TGCGCCAGCAGCCAGACGGACAGGGGCCACGAGCAGTACTTC. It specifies CASSQTDRGHEQYF.

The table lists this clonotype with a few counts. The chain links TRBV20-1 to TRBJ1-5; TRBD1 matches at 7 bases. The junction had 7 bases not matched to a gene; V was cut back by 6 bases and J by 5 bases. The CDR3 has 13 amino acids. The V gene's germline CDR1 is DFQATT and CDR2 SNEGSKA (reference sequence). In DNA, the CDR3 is TGCAGTGCCTTATACAGGGGCGATCAGCCCCAGCATTTT. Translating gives CSALYRGDQPQHF.